The table lists the clone carrying this T cell receptor beta chain with many counts. Its antigen is unidentified. This entry is derived from a study of molecular identifiers for immune sequencing clone quantification. General study points: Naive cells had under 1% of molecules in clones above 20 RNA copies, effectors over 98%. One cell's worth of spiked Jurkat TCR RNA was reportedly detectable among about 930,000 naive cells.

The CDR3 loop spans 15 amino acids. CDR1 and CDR2 from the germline V gene are SGDLS and YYNGEE. V was clipped by 3 bases and J by 0 bases; unmatched bases: 4. TCRdb re-called the PCR reads with MiXCR, one entry per CDR3 protein. The sample records about 640,000 distinct CDR3 sequences, about 20% being singletons. Sorting captured naive CD8 T cells as CD8+CD4-CCR7+CD45RA+. The sequence came from a human donor in good health. Some libraries in this study had Jurkat cell RNA spiked in. This chain uses TRBV9 with TRBJ2-3; TRBD2 matches 7 bases. Sequencing was performed on naive CD8+ T cells from blood, with Jurkat cell RNA spiked in. Subset defined: FACS-sorted CD8+CD4-CCR7+CD45RA+ naive T cells. Written as DNA, the CDR3 is TGTGCCAGCAGCGGAGGGACTACCAGCACAGATACGCAGTATTTT. It yields the protein CASSGGTTSTDTQYF.